What follows are 10 T cell receptor beta chains derived from one specimen sequenced in a study of vaccination effects on CD4 cells after COVID-19. Their antigen targets remain unknown. Using immunoSEQ multiplex PCR, the repertoire was profiled, and TCRdb retains in-frame clones only, with some absent. The sample contains 20,000 to 25,000 clones, roughly 76% of which appear only once. Antigen-specific CD4+ T cells were expanded (with viral peptide pools) by the ViraFEST assay ahead of sequencing. Upon completion of about eleven days in culture, CD4+ T cells were isolated. Vaccinated participants had no history of SARS-CoV-2 infection and tested negative for nucleocapsid antibodies. Specimen: CD4+ T cells from PBMCs cultured with SARS-CoV-2 spike peptides, collected before COVID-19 vaccination. The source is a human donor who received a COVID-19 vaccine.

V is TRBV4-1 and J is TRBJ2-3; D gene uncertain. With 7 bases removed from V and 1 base from J, the gap between germline ends came to 9 bases. This CDR3 is built from 13 residues. CDR1 and CDR2 from the germline V gene are MGHRA and YSYEKL. The CDR3 loop is CASTTPGTDTQYF. CDR3 in DNA: TGCGCCAGCACGACCCCGGGCACAGATACGCAGTATTTT.

V gene TRBV2 combines with J gene TRBJ2-5; D is ambiguous. Germline V gene lookup returns CDR1 SNHLY and CDR2 FYNNEI. The CDR3 covers 17 residues. With 7 bases removed from V and 2 bases from J, the gap between germline ends came to 23 bases. The CDR3 protein is CASITVDPLLPQETQYF. DNA of the CDR3: TGTGCCAGCATAACGGTAGACCCCCTACTGCCTCAAGAGACCCAGTACTTC. Drawing the rest from reference TRBV2 and TRBJ2-5, the complete variable domain is EPEVTQTPSHQVTQMGQEVILRCVPISNHLYFYWYRQILGQKVEFLVSFYNNEISEKSEIFDDQFSVERPDGSNFTLKIRSTKLEDSAMYFCASITVDPLLPQETQYFGPGTRLLVL.

The gene calls are TRBV6-5 and TRBJ2-7; the D gene is possibly TRBD1 (6 bases). Trimming removed 8 bases at V and 4 bases at J, with 12 bases between. The germline gives CDR1 MNHEY, CDR2 SVGAGI. The CDR3 totals 12 residues. The CDR3 is CASEGDRYEQYF. The CDR3 nucleotides read TGTGCCAGCGAGGGGGATAGGTACGAGCAGTACTTC.

The chain carries TRBV10-3 and TRBJ2-2; 7 nucleotides match TRBD2. V was pared by 3 bases and J by 4 bases, with 5 bases of the junction left unmatched. CDR1 and CDR2 (germline): ENHRY, SYGVKD. This CDR3 region has 15 residues. The CDR3 coding sequence is TGTGCCATCAGTGAACAAGGGAGGGCCACCGGGGAGCTGTTTTTT. It encodes CAISEQGRATGELFF.

The chain combines TRBV6-5 with TRBJ2-3, with 10 bases lining up with TRBD2. The CDR3 runs 15 residues. Unmatched junction bases numbered 5, after V lost 6 bases and J lost 2 bases. CDR1 is MNHEY and CDR2 is SVGAGI in the germline V gene. The CDR3 spells CASSPLAGSTDTQYF. Here the CDR3 DNA reads TGTGCCAGCAGCCCACTAGCGGGGTCCACAGATACGCAGTATTTT.

This clone came up a few times. The chain combines TRBV10-1 with TRBJ2-7, with 7 bases lining up with TRBD2. The CDR3 is 11 residues long. Looked up from germline, CDR1 is WNHNN and CDR2 is SYGVQD (reference sequence). Trimming took 8 bases from V and 11 from J; bases not matched to a gene: 9. The CDR3 coding sequence is TGCGCCAGCGGAAGCGCGGGAGACAAGTACTTC. Amino acid sequence: CASGSAGDKYF.

V and J are TRBV4-1 and TRBJ1-1, with D possibly matching TRBD1 (5 bases). Germline CDR1 and CDR2: MGHRA and YSYEKL. V was shortened by 6 bases and J by 1 base, with 12 bases between the two germline ends. This CDR3 is built from 14 residues. CDR3 nucleotides: TGCGCCAGCAGAGGGACCCTTAGGAACACTGAAGCTTTCTTT. This encodes CASRGTLRNTEAFF.

The chain combines TRBV11-2 with TRBJ1-2; D might be TRBD1 (6 bases). Germline CDR1 reads SGHAT; CDR2 reads FQNNGV. This CDR3 region has 12 residues. The V gene lost 5 bases and the J gene lost 8 bases, with 12 bases spanning the gap. The CDR3 nucleotides are TGTGCCAGCAGCCCTGGGGGGGGCGGCTACACCTTC. It codes for CASSPGGGGYTF.

V usage is TRBV5-1 and J usage is TRBJ2-3, with 7 bases lining up with TRBD1. V was clipped by 4 bases and J by 2 bases; unmatched bases: 4. Germline CDR1 is SGHRS and CDR2 is YFSETQ. The CDR3 sequence is 14 residues long. This CDR3 reads CASSTDRPTDTQYF. The CDR3 region has the DNA TGCGCCAGCAGCACGGACAGGCCCACAGATACGCAGTATTTT.

In this sample, this clone turned up once. V gene TRBV5-1 combines with J gene TRBJ2-1; 13 nucleotides agree with TRBD2. The CDR3 runs 15 residues. Germline trimming cut 6 bases from V and 9 bases from J; bases unmatched to any gene: 9. Germline values: CDR1 SGHRS, CDR2 YFSETQ. This CDR3 reads CASKSGTSGEGEQFF. The CDR3 DNA is TGCGCCAGCAAATCGGGGACTAGCGGGGAGGGTGAGCAGTTCTTC.